This TCR beta chain was captured in a study of prognosis after radiotherapy for stage I lung cancer (dated by TCRdb to about 2021). For the wider study: Between April 2018 and early 2019, fewer than 20 patients with stage I NSCLC were enrolled in Nanjing, China. About five patients had oligometastatic NSCLC after surgical resection of the primary tumor, and fourteen had newly diagnosed primary stage I lung tumors. All patients were considered medically inoperable, owing to comorbidities in about 13 and refusal of surgery in 6 or 7. The cohort was made up of around 14 men and a handful of women, with a median age of about 74 years and an age range of about 50 to 84 years. On tumor histology, over 10 patients had adenocarcinoma and more than 5 had squamous cell carcinoma. SBRT was delivered in 3 to 5 fractions with a biologically effective dose of at least 100 Gy, and image-guided IMRT or VMAT was used for delivery. Concurrent therapy was not administered to any patient alongside SBRT. Four of the 19 patients developed distant metastases after SBRT, at a median of around seven months; the other 15 showed no significant progression. The study profiled peripheral blood TCR beta repertoires from stage I NSCLC patients before and after stereotactic body radiotherapy and related them to distant failure. The study sequenced approximately 40 blood samples from some 20 patients, one before and one after SBRT per patient.

Turning to this clonotype: No antigen is known for it. Per-base quality was not reported, and no clone a single base away is much larger than it.

Two rounds of multiplex PCR were performed to amplify the TCR beta CDR3 region from genomic DNA. The first PCR round used primers specific to each TRBV and TRBJ gene, and the primer sequences were filed in Chinese patent CN105087789A. The second PCR round used universal primers. The Roche High Pure PCR Template Preparation Kit was used to extract genomic DNA from the frozen PBMCs. The libraries underwent paired-end sequencing with 151 bp reads on an Illumina HiSeq 3000. On the authors' methods: Raw reads lacking the multiplex PCR primer sequences were removed with CutAdapt. PEAR was used to merge high-quality paired reads into contigs. TRB V, D and J gene segments were assigned to each contig with MiXCR by alignment to reference sequences. CDR3 sequences were clustered by base quality and sequence similarity to remove sequencing errors. Diversity was measured as Shannon entropy normalized by the natural log of productive TCR sequence number. Clonality was computed as one minus the ratio of Shannon entropy to the natural log of the number of unique clonotypes. Using the Youden index from ROC curves, the researchers picked the repertoire-metric cut-offs for progression-free survival, and all analyses were carried out in R 3.5.3. The raw public data were reprocessed by TCRdb itself: fastp quality trimming at Q25, MiXCR clonotype calling, in-frame beta chains only. Rows with a matching CDR3 protein are joined into one entry that keeps the most common DNA and genes. These V and J calls derive from TCRdb rather than the authors' analysis. The sample table holds about 8,500 distinct CDR3 sequences, of which approximately 60% were seen once. In total, the top ten clones hold approximately 20% of the sample.

On the study overall, not on this receptor specifically: None of the reported P values were adjusted for multiple comparisons. No determination of tumor specificity was made for expanded TCR clones. Limitations of the study included a small cohort and short follow-up, and the study findings need independent validation. Post-SBRT Shannon entropy and its change from baseline were lower in patients who developed distant metastases; baseline Shannon entropy was not associated with metastases. Differences by metastasis status were reportedly seen in TRBV and TRBJ usage frequencies, involving two V genes at baseline and, after SBRT, roughly ten V genes and two J genes. After SBRT, the count of unique TCR clones dropped from a median of roughly 10,000 beforehand to 6,000 to 7,500 afterward (Wilcoxon paired P=0.011).

All patients had node-negative disease on CT and PET/CT, and none had a history of other malignancies or had previously received chemotherapy or radiotherapy. At each of the two time points, roughly 6 milliliters of peripheral venous blood were collected into EDTA tubes. PBMCs were isolated by Ficoll-Paque Plus density-gradient centrifugation. Samples were stored at -80°C immediately after collection until analysis. V sheds 6 bases and J sheds 2 bases, leaving 8 bases between their ends. The germline V gene supplies CDR1 MNHNS and CDR2 SASEGT. The CDR3 measures 13 amino acids from cysteine to phenylalanine. Only the CDR3 portion is preserved as DNA: 39 bases, with reading frame beginning at the first base.

Sequences were derived from PBMCs, sampled before or after stereotactic body radiation therapy (not recorded which). Rearrangement joined TRBV6-1 to TRBJ1-3, and possibly TRBD1, on 6 matching bases. The receptor was isolated from a donor at least 50 years old with non-small cell lung cancer. The nucleotide sequence is given as TGTGCCAGCAGACAGGGAACTGGAAACACCATATATTTT. This encodes CASRQGTGNTIYF.